Following are 10 T cell receptor beta chains from one sample sequenced in a study of T cell repertoires in cytomegalovirus infection. For these TCRs, the target antigens are not known. Using its own MiXCR run on the reads, TCRdb lists one record per CDR3 protein. The data contain fewer than 200,000 distinct CDR3 sequences, less than 25% of them seen just once; the ten biggest clones take up 25%. Sequenced material: CD8+ T cells from cultured PBMCs, taken from culture after CMV antigen stimulation. The receptors here all came from a human donor in good health (CMV status not recorded). Some clones in this sample may be carry-over from other donors' samples.

This chain links TRBV12-3 or TRBV12-4 with TRBJ2-1; TRBD2 aligns across 7 bases. Trimming removed 8 bases from V and 1 base from J; junction bases left unmatched: 11. CDR3 length equals 16 residues. The CDR3, as DNA: TGTGCCAGCCGCGGGGGAGCCAGGAGGTCCTACAATGAGCAGTTCTTC. Its protein is CASRGGARRSYNEQFF.

This clonotype has a handful of counts. The chain couples TRBV7-2 to TRBJ1-3; D may be TRBD1 (6 bases). Germline CDR1 reads SGHTA; CDR2 reads FQGNSA. The V and J ends lost 6 bases and 0 bases respectively, with 12 bases between them. This CDR3 has 15 residues. CDR3 sequence reads: CASRRRDISGNTIYF. CDR3 in DNA: TGTGCCAGCAGACGGAGGGACATCTCTGGAAACACCATATATTTT.

This clonotype was recorded at least ten times. The chain has TRBV7-9 and TRBJ2-7, with a tentative D call TRBD1 (5 bases). The CDR3 loop spans 12 amino acids. Germline V gives CDR1 SEHNR, CDR2 FQNEAQ (reference sequence). V dropped 6 bases and J dropped 2 bases, with 8 bases sitting between them. CDR3 bases: TGTGCCAGCAGTTCAGGGACCTACGAGCAGTACTTC. Protein: CASSSGTYEQYF.

The DNA for the CDR3 is TGTGCCAGCAGCTTGGACCCCAATGAGCAGTTCTTC. Translating it yields CASSLDPNEQFF. The rearrangement joins TRBV5-6 to TRBJ2-1; no clear D gene. Per the germline V gene, CDR1 is SGHDT and CDR2 is YYEEEE. This CDR3 has 12 residues. V gave up 0 bases and J gave up 6 bases, with 4 bases separating them.

The chain joins TRBV7-6 to TRBJ2-5; D perhaps matches TRBD2 (6 bases). The CDR3 has 14 amino acids. V dropped 2 bases and J dropped 2 bases, with 9 bases sitting between them. Germline V lookup: CDR1 SGHVS, CDR2 FNYEAQ. The CDR3 DNA sequence: TGTGCCAGCAGCTTATTGGGGGGACAAGAGACCCAGTACTTC. Its protein is CASSLLGGQETQYF.

The V and J genes are TRBV4-1 and TRBJ1-1, with D unclear. The CDR3 contains 14 residues. The V end lost 1 base, the J end lost 3 bases, and 9 bases lay between the germline ends. CDR1 and CDR2 from the germline V gene are MGHRA and YSYEKL. As DNA, the CDR3 is TGCGCCAGCAGCCAAGTGTCGGTGTACACTGAAGCTTTCTTT. Its protein is CASSQVSVYTEAFF.

The chain is built from TRBV4-2 and TRBJ2-7, with 7 bases aligning to TRBD1. From germline, CDR1 is LGHNA and CDR2 YNFKEQ. Unmatched junction bases numbered 8, after V lost 6 bases and J lost 3 bases. The CDR3 spans 14 residues. The CDR3 DNA reads as TGTGCCAGCAGTCCTTATACAGGGGACTACGAGCAGTACTTC. Protein: CASSPYTGDYEQYF.

This clonotype was counted ten times or more. The genes are TRBV7-2 and TRBJ1-6; 9 positions agree with TRBD1. The length of the CDR3 is 16 residues. With 0 bases clipped from V and 7 bases from J, the junction kept 4 bases outside the gene matches. Germline values: CDR1 SGHTA, CDR2 FQGNSA. The CDR3 DNA sequence: TGTGCCAGCAGCTTAGCCGGGACAGGGTACAATTCACCCCTCCACTTT. Translation: CASSLAGTGYNSPLHF.

This chain links TRBV7-6 with TRBJ1-6; no clear D. The CDR3 is made up of 12 amino acids. CDR1 is SGHVS, CDR2 FNYEAQ, per germline. The V gene lost 3 bases and the J gene lost 6 bases, with 3 bases spanning the gap. The CDR3 sequence: CASSFSNSPLHF. CDR3 sequence (DNA): TGTGCCAGCAGCTTCTCTAATTCACCCCTCCACTTT.

This clonotype was found a few times. This chain uses TRBV6-6 with TRBJ2-7; D gene uncertain. The CDR3 totals 15 residues. Germline CDR1 and CDR2: MNHNY and SVGAGI (reference sequence). Trimming shortened V by 2 bases and J by 3 bases, and 14 bases separated the two germline ends. The CDR3 loop is CASSYHPLDDYEQYF. The DNA for the CDR3 is TGTGCCAGCAGTTACCATCCCCTCGACGACTACGAGCAGTACTTC.